What follows are 30 T cell receptor beta chains derived from one specimen sequenced in a study of graft-versus-host responses after intestinal transplantation. Clones were read by immunoSEQ multiplex PCR, and TCRdb kept only the in-frame ones, dropping some. The sample records some 14,000 clones, approximately 30% being singletons. With roughly 200,000 irradiated, violet-dye-labeled stimulator cells, roughly 200,000 CFSE-labeled responder cells were plated. The sample consisted of alloreactive CD8+ T cells from a mixed lymphocyte reaction culture, taken before intestinal transplant. Described subset: CFSE-low proliferating T cells sorted from roughly six-day pre-transplant mixed lymphocyte reaction (GvH or HvG direction). Source of these receptors: a human patient who received an intestinal transplant.

This clone was counted a single time. The V call is TRBV4-3, the J call TRBJ1-3; TRBD1 is a possible D gene (5 bases). Germline CDR1 LGHNA, CDR2 YSLEER. The CDR3 extends over 17 amino acids. Trimming stripped 0 bases from V and 4 bases from J, with 16 bases between. The CDR3 is CASSQDQLVGAGNTIYF. The CDR3 nucleotides read TGCGCCAGCAGCCAAGATCAGTTGGTAGGGGCCGGAAACACCATATATTTT.

This clone was detected a few times. The same CDR3 also results from other DNA sequences found in this sample. The rearrangement joins TRBV7-9 to TRBJ1-1; D is unclear. Germline V lookup: CDR1 SEHNR, CDR2 FQNEAQ (reference sequence). The CDR3 contains 13 residues. V was shortened by 5 bases and J by 1 base, with 8 bases between the two germline ends. In DNA, the CDR3 is TGTGCCAGCAGCCCGCCGGGGAACACTGAAGCTTTCTTT. It is translated as CASSPPGNTEAFF.

This chain links TRBV29-1 with TRBJ1-2, with D unresolved. Looked up from germline, CDR1 is SQVTM and CDR2 is ANQGSEA. The CDR3 consists of 14 residues. Trimming stripped 6 bases from V and 4 bases from J, with 18 bases between. This CDR3 is CSVRGSVSPYGYTF. CDR3 coding DNA: TGCAGCGTCCGCGGGTCCGTTTCCCCCTATGGCTACACCTTC.

This clone is labeled as medium-sized. The rearrangement links TRBV4-3 to TRBJ2-7; 10 bases map to TRBD2. CDR1 is LGHNA and CDR2 is YSLEER in the germline V gene. Germline trimming cut 1 base from V and 3 bases from J; bases unmatched to any gene: 3. The CDR3 runs 15 residues. The CDR3 bases are TGCGCCAGCAGCCAAGGGGCTAGCGGGGGCTACGAGCAGTACTTC. Translated, it gives CASSQGASGGYEQYF.

This chain joins TRBV14 and TRBJ1-3, with TRBD1 as a possible D gene (6 bases). Trimming removed 4 bases from V and 5 bases from J, with 21 bases in between. Germline CDR1 and CDR2: SGHDN and FVKESK. The CDR3 extends over 17 amino acids. The CDR3 reads CASSPTKQGRFRNTIYF. CDR3 coding DNA: TGTGCCAGCAGCCCGACCAAACAGGGCAGATTTCGAAACACCATATATTTT.

The J gene is TRBJ1-1, the V gene TRBV10-3; D ambiguous. The V gene lost 6 bases and the J gene lost 0 bases, with 8 bases spanning the gap. CDR1 ENHRY and CDR2 SYGVKD come from the germline V gene. The CDR3 runs 13 residues. CDR3 in DNA: TGTGCCATCAGCCCGACAATGAACACTGAAGCTTTCTTT. It specifies CAISPTMNTEAFF.

The chain employs TRBV6-6 and TRBJ2-7; 8 bases fit TRBD1. Germline values: CDR1 MNHNY, CDR2 SVGAGI (reference sequence). V shed 4 bases and J 3 bases; nucleotides not matched to a gene: 5. The CDR3 sequence is 14 residues long. The CDR3 loop reads CASSWTGRNYEQYF. For the CDR3, the DNA is TGTGCCAGCAGTTGGACAGGGAGAAACTACGAGCAGTACTTC.

The rearrangement uses TRBV5-1 and TRBJ2-6, with a weak D call TRBD2 (5 bases). This CDR3 is 18 amino acids long. V was shortened by 0 bases and J by 0 bases, with 13 bases between the two germline ends. Germline V CDR1 and CDR2: SGHRS, YFSETQ. In DNA, the CDR3 is TGCGCCAGCAGCTTGGCCGGGGTCTTGGGCTCTGGGGCCAACGTCCTGACTTTC. This codes for CASSLAGVLGSGANVLTF.

V gene TRBV7-9 combines with J gene TRBJ2-7; D might be TRBD2 (6 bases). V gave up 5 bases and J gave up 0 bases, with 11 bases separating them. Germline assignment: CDR1 SEHNR and CDR2 FQNEAQ (reference sequence). CDR3 length: 14 amino acids. CDR3 sequence reads: CASSAPGVSYEQYF. For the CDR3, the DNA is TGTGCCAGCAGCGCCCCGGGGGTCTCCTACGAGCAGTACTTC.

This clone was counted between two and nine times. The V and J genes are TRBV30 and TRBJ2-1; 8 nucleotides line up with TRBD2. The CDR3 contains 15 residues. V gave up 2 bases and J gave up 0 bases; unmatched junction bases: 3. Germline V gene data show CDR1 as GTSNPN and CDR2 as SVGIG (reference sequence). The CDR3 sequence: CAWSRLASSYNEQFF. CDR3 nucleotide sequence: TGTGCCTGGAGTCGACTAGCGAGCTCCTACAATGAGCAGTTCTTC.

The rearrangement joins TRBV5-5 to TRBJ1-3; D uncertain. Germline V gives CDR1 SGHKS, CDR2 YYEKEE (reference sequence). The CDR3 totals 17 residues. With 0 bases removed from V and 2 bases from J, the gap between germline ends came to 15 bases. The CDR3 DNA sequence: TGTGCCAGCAGCTTGGTCCGCTCGACTTATCCTGGAAACACCATATATTTT. It codes for CASSLVRSTYPGNTIYF.

The chain carries TRBV4-3 and TRBJ1-2, with D hard to call. Germline values: CDR1 LGHNA, CDR2 YSLEER. V was shortened by 0 bases and J by 3 bases, with 8 bases between the two germline ends. CDR3 length equals 14 residues. CDR3 protein: CASSQDPHYYGYTF. CDR3 sequence (DNA): TGCGCCAGCAGCCAAGACCCCCACTACTATGGCTACACCTTC.

This chain uses TRBV5-1 with TRBJ2-7; 9 bases align to TRBD1. V trimming: 4 bases; J trimming: 6 bases; junction bases outside the gene matches: 11. In germline, CDR1 is SGHRS, CDR2 YFSETQ. The CDR3 consists of 15 residues. The CDR3 loop reads CASSPTGGQGREQYF. CDR3 nucleotide sequence: TGCGCCAGCAGCCCCACTGGCGGACAGGGGCGCGAGCAGTACTTC.

The gene calls are TRBV7-9 and TRBJ2-7, with D possibly TRBD1 on 5 matching bases. Germline CDR1 reads SEHNR; CDR2 reads FQNEAQ (reference sequence). Trimming took 4 bases from V and 5 from J, leaving 18 bases between them. CDR3 size: 15 residues. The CDR3 coding sequence is TGTGCCAGCAGCTCATTGGACACATTCATCCACGAGCAGTACTTC. It encodes CASSSLDTFIHEQYF.

This chain uses TRBV2 with TRBJ1-2; 7 nucleotides agree with TRBD1. CDR1 is SNHLY, CDR2 FYNNEI, per germline. The CDR3 is 15 residues long. With 4 bases clipped from V and 6 bases from J, the junction kept 11 bases outside the gene matches. Written as DNA, the CDR3 is TGTGCCAGCAGTGCTAATTGGGGGGACAGCAATGGCTACACCTTC. It codes for CASSANWGDSNGYTF.

The chain carries TRBV5-1 and TRBJ2-7; D may be TRBD2 (6 bases). The germline V gene encodes CDR1 SGHRS and CDR2 YFSETQ. Trimming took off 0 bases at V and 3 bases at J, with 19 bases between the two ends. The CDR3 consists of 17 residues. This CDR3 reads CASSLASGGIVSYEQYF. The CDR3 DNA reads TGCGCCAGCAGCTTGGCCAGTGGGGGGATTGTAAGCTACGAGCAGTACTTC.

This chain links TRBV7-2 with TRBJ1-1; D is ambiguous. Germline loops: CDR1 SGHTA, CDR2 FQGNSA. This CDR3 region has 15 residues. Deletions cut 2 bases from V and 4 bases from J, with 14 bases between. The CDR3 loop is CASSLLRVGGTEAFF. DNA of the CDR3: TGTGCCAGCAGCTTATTAAGGGTGGGAGGCACTGAAGCTTTCTTT.

The J gene is TRBJ1-2, the V gene TRBV27; D ambiguous. From germline, CDR1 is MNHEY and CDR2 SMNVEV (reference sequence). The CDR3 consists of 13 residues. V lost 0 bases and J 4 bases, leaving 6 bases between the germline ends. The CDR3 DNA sequence: TGTGCCAGCAGTTTATCGATCAGCTATGGCTACACCTTC. Its translation is CASSLSISYGYTF.

V gene TRBV30 combines with J gene TRBJ2-1; D gene uncertain. Trimming removed 1 base at V and 8 bases at J, with 15 bases between. This CDR3 comprises 14 residues. The germline gives CDR1 GTSNPN, CDR2 SVGIG (reference sequence). The CDR3 region has the DNA TGTGCCTGGAGTGCCCTAACAGAGATCCATGAGCAGTTCTTC. It encodes CAWSALTEIHEQFF.

This clone was counted only a few times. A junction boundary mismatches the germline segment, possibly from a read error. In DNA form, the CDR3 reads TGTGCCAGCAGTTTAGGACTAGCGGAAAGCACAGATACGCAGTATTTT. It is translated as CASSLGLAESTDTQYF. V usage is TRBV7-9 and J usage is TRBJ2-3; TRBD2 matches 10 bases. In germline, CDR1 is SEHNR, CDR2 FQNEAQ (reference sequence). The CDR3 totals 16 residues.

This clone is medium-sized by share. The chain combines TRBV4-3 with TRBJ1-4, with 8 bases that match TRBD1. The CDR3 contains 17 residues. Germline V gives CDR1 LGHNA, CDR2 YSLEER. Unmatched junction bases numbered 6, after V lost 3 bases and J lost 0 bases. The CDR3 region has the DNA TGCGCCAGCAGCCAGGGGACAGGATCCGCAACTAATGAAAAACTGTTTTTT. It yields the protein CASSQGTGSATNEKLFF.

This clone came up a few times. The chain combines TRBV13 with TRBJ2-6; 9 bases align to TRBD1. The CDR3 extends over 17 amino acids. The V gene's germline CDR1 is PRHDT and CDR2 FYEKMQ (reference sequence). V gave up 5 bases and J gave up 3 bases; unmatched junction bases: 8. CDR3 nucleotide sequence: TGTGCCAGCAGCAGTAGACAGGGGGAGAGTGGGGCCAACGTCCTGACTTTC. Translation gives CASSSRQGESGANVLTF.

This chain links TRBV4-3 with TRBJ2-1, with a weak D call TRBD1 (6 bases). Germline CDR1 reads LGHNA; CDR2 reads YSLEER. V was cut by 4 bases and J by 8 bases, with 18 bases left in between. This CDR3 has 15 amino acids. The CDR3 spells CASSPNGRGGHEQFF. The CDR3 nucleotides read TGCGCCAGCAGCCCTAACGGCAGGGGTGGGCATGAGCAGTTCTTC.

The J gene is TRBJ2-3, the V gene TRBV6-6; 11 nucleotides line up with TRBD1. Trimming removed 5 bases from V and 8 bases from J; junction bases left unmatched: 6. CDR3 length: 14 amino acids. The germline V gene has CDR1 MNHNY and CDR2 SVGAGI (reference sequence). The CDR3 loop reads CASSPGQGATTQYF. CDR3 coding DNA: TGTGCCAGCAGTCCCGGACAGGGGGCTACTACGCAGTATTTT.

V gene TRBV13 combines with J gene TRBJ2-1, with D possibly being TRBD2 (6 bases). Trimming took off 5 bases at V and 0 bases at J, with 14 bases between the two ends. The CDR3 is 16 amino acids. Germline CDR1 reads PRHDT; CDR2 reads FYEKMQ (reference sequence). The CDR3 coding sequence is TGTGCCAGCAGCGGCGCGCGGGAACCCTCCTACAATGAGCAGTTCTTC. Protein product: CASSGAREPSYNEQFF.

This clone was detected only a few times. The V call is TRBV19, the J call TRBJ1-6; TRBD1 might be the D (5 bases). The CDR3 extends over 13 amino acids. CDR1 LNHDA and CDR2 SQIVND come from the germline V gene (reference sequence). Trimming took 6 bases from V and 10 from J, leaving 13 bases between them. As DNA, the CDR3 is TGTGCCAGTAGCTCCGGGACTGGGTCACCCCTCCACTTT. It encodes CASSSGTGSPLHF.

The chain has TRBV13 and TRBJ2-3; 16 bases align to TRBD2. Trimming at V came to 4 bases and at J to 2 bases, leaving 6 bases not matched to a gene. Germline V gene data show CDR1 as PRHDT and CDR2 as FYEKMQ (reference sequence). The CDR3 is 18 residues long. The CDR3 bases are TGTGCCAGCAGCTCCGGGACTAGCGGGGGGGAAGACACAGATACGCAGTATTTT. Amino acid sequence: CASSSGTSGGEDTDTQYF.

The V call is TRBV6-5, the J call TRBJ1-2, with 9 bases fitting TRBD1. Germline loops: CDR1 MNHEY, CDR2 SVGAGI. Germline trimming cut 5 bases from V and 7 bases from J; bases unmatched to any gene: 8. This CDR3 spans 14 amino acids. CDR3 coding DNA: TGTGCCAGCAGTCCAGGGACAGGGCCTATTGGCTACACCTTC. Protein sequence: CASSPGTGPIGYTF.

This chain joins TRBV9 and TRBJ2-7; 7 bases line up with TRBD1. V gave up 5 bases and J gave up 0 bases; unmatched junction bases: 5. The germline V gene encodes CDR1 SGDLS and CDR2 YYNGEE. The CDR3 consists of 14 residues. CDR3 coding DNA: TGTGCCAGCAGTGAGACAGGGAGCTCCTACGAGCAGTACTTC. This codes for CASSETGSSYEQYF.

This clone was observed a few times. Here the CDR3 reads CASSQGMPKIGGMGTEAFF. Written as DNA, the CDR3 is TGTGCCAGCAGCCAGGGTATGCCCAAGATAGGGGGCATGGGTACTGAAGCTTTCTTT. The genes are TRBV14 and TRBJ1-1, with TRBD1 matching over 7 bases. CDR3 length: 19 residues. Germline V lookup: CDR1 SGHDN, CDR2 FVKESK. V shed 3 bases, J shed 5 bases, and the junction held 21 bases outside the gene matches.